The rows below give T cell receptor beta chains drawn from one sample of a study of cytomegalovirus exposure and HLA in healthy donors. The data were produced by immunoSEQ multiplex PCR, yet TCRdb's version contains in-frame clones alone and is incomplete. Of roughly 120,000 clones listed, around 87% are singletons. Sequences were obtained from PBMCs. The receptor set was obtained from a woman under 30 in good health and CMV-seropositive. Each CDR3 is given with its conserved first and last residue. The D gene is left open where the match is weak. Clone size is not always given. Where it is, it says once, few, many or a class for expanded clones.

d_call | j_call | v_call | clone_size | cdr3_aa | cdr3_nt
TRBD1 | TRBJ1-6 | TRBV27 | . | CASSYSRQGAERSPLHF | TGTGCCAGCAGCTATTCCCGACAGGGGGCGGAACGCTCACCCCTCCACTTT
. | TRBJ1-1 | TRBV5-1 | . | CASSLSQGGTEAFF | TGCGCCAGCAGCTTGTCGCAGGGTGGCACTGAAGCTTTCTTT
TRBD2 | TRBJ2-2 | TRBV19 | . | CASSIDRLAGGRRTGELFF | TGTGCCAGTAGTATAGATCGGCTAGCGGGGGGGCGGCGGACCGGGGAGCTGTTTTTT
TRBD2 | TRBJ2-2 | TRBV2 | once | CASGLAGGSGELFF | TGTGCCAGCGGACTAGCGGGGGGGTCCGGGGAGCTGTTTTTT
TRBD1 | TRBJ2-1 | TRBV2 | . | CASSRDRGAYNEQFF | TGTGCCAGCAGCAGGGACAGGGGGGCGTACAATGAGCAGTTCTTC
. | TRBJ1-2 | TRBV9 | . | CASSVGWRPADGYTF | TGTGCCAGCAGCGTAGGTTGGAGACCTGCGGATGGCTACACCTTC
. | TRBJ1-1 | TRBV6-1 | . | CASSVRGEAFF | TGTGCCAGCAGTGTAAGAGGTGAAGCTTTCTTT
. | TRBJ1-5 | TRBV15 | . | CATSRPQGTNQPQHF | TGTGCCACCAGCAGGCCCCAGGGGACCAATCAGCCCCAGCATTTT
TRBD2 | TRBJ2-1 | TRBV18 | . | CASSPTSGAYNEQFF | TGTGCCAGCTCCCCGACTAGCGGGGCATACAATGAGCAGTTCTTC
. | TRBJ2-7 | TRBV7-2 | few | CASSLDGGSYEQYF | TGTGCCAGCAGCTTAGACGGGGGCTCCTACGAGCAGTACTTC
. | TRBJ1-2 | TRBV4-1 | . | CASSQDLSQGTPLYYGYTF | TGCGCCAGCAGCCAAGATCTGTCTCAGGGAACCCCCTTGTACTATGGCTACACCTTC
TRBD1 | TRBJ2-1 | TRBV2 | few | CASSDDGGQGAEQFF | TGTGCCAGCAGTGATGATGGGGGACAGGGGGCTGAGCAGTTCTTC
TRBD1 | TRBJ2-7 | TRBV19 | . | CASSHRGRYYEQYF | TGTGCCAGTAGTCACAGGGGAAGGTACTACGAGCAGTACTTC
TRBD1 | TRBJ1-1 | TRBV6-1 | . | CASKGTGNTEAFF | TGTGCCAGCAAGGGGACAGGTAACACTGAAGCTTTCTTT
. | TRBJ1-4 | TRBV7-8 | . | CASSLMEWERDDEKLFF | TGTGCCAGCAGCTTAATGGAGTGGGAACGGGATGATGAAAAACTGTTTTTT
TRBD2 | TRBJ2-1 | TRBV5-1 | once | CASSFSGLAGAEQFF | TGCGCCAGCAGCTTTTCTGGACTAGCGGGAGCCGAGCAGTTCTTC
TRBD1 | TRBJ1-4 | TRBV2 | . | CASRARDRGLVNEKLFF | TGTGCCAGCAGGGCGCGGGACAGGGGGCTCGTTAATGAAAAACTGTTTTTT
TRBD1 | TRBJ1-1 | TRBV14 | . | CASSRTGAVTEAFF | TGTGCCAGCAGTCGGACAGGGGCGGTCACTGAAGCTTTCTTT
. | TRBJ2-3 | TRBV5-1 | . | CASSTANREDTQYF | TGCGCCAGCAGCACTGCCAATAGGGAGGATACGCAGTATTTT
TRBD1 | TRBJ2-7 | TRBV6-5 | . | CASTPTGGIYEQYF | TGTGCCAGCACCCCAACAGGGGGGATCTACGAGCAGTACTTC
. | TRBJ2-5 | TRBV7-2 | . | CASSLAVGGGQETQYF | TGTGCCAGCAGCTTAGCGGTTGGGGGCGGCCAAGAGACCCAGTACTTC
. | TRBJ1-2 | TRBV5-1 | . | CASSEDTLGYGYTF | TGCGCCAGCAGCGAGGACACCCTGGGCTATGGCTACACCTTC
. | TRBJ1-3 | TRBV9 | . | CASSVEGGGVSARDTIYF | TGTGCCAGCAGCGTAGAGGGGGGGGGTGTGAGTGCGAGAGACACCATATATTTT
. | TRBJ1-6 | TRBV16 | few | CASSQGQGNSPLHF | TGTGCCAGCAGCCAAGGGCAGGGGAATTCACCCCTCCACTTT
TRBD2 | TRBJ2-3 | TRBV11-2 | . | CASSLTRGGSPTQYF | TGTGCCAGCAGCTTAACACGGGGGGGCTCCCCTACGCAGTATTTT
. | TRBJ2-2 | TRBV9 | . | CASSSSNTGELFF | TGTGCCAGCAGCTCCTCTAACACCGGGGAGCTGTTTTTT
. | TRBJ2-3 | TRBV6-1 | once | CASLMAQISGTQYF | TGTGCCAGCCTAATGGCCCAGATCTCGGGTACGCAGTATTTT
TRBD1 | TRBJ1-6 | TRBV6-5 | . | CASTPGTGIDSPLHF | TGTGCCAGCACTCCTGGGACAGGGATTGATTCACCCCTCCACTTT
TRBD2 | TRBJ2-1 | TRBV19 | . | CASMGTSGGSSYNEQFF | TGTGCCAGTATGGGGACTAGCGGGGGAAGCTCCTACAATGAGCAGTTCTTC
TRBD1 | TRBJ2-1 | TRBV6-1 | . | CASSEGGQGYNEQFF | TGTGCCAGCAGTGAAGGGGGACAGGGCTACAATGAGCAGTTCTTC
TRBD2 | TRBJ2-3 | TRBV7-9 | . | CASSLAPLGGTIDTQYF | TGTGCCAGCAGCTTAGCGCCCCTGGGGGGGACCATCGATACGCAGTATTTT
. | TRBJ1-2 | TRBV7-9 | once | CASTPSGGASGYTF | TGTGCCAGCACTCCCTCGGGGGGCGCGTCGGGCTACACCTTC
. | TRBJ1-5 | TRBV19 | . | CASSISGGGRPQHF | TGTGCCAGTAGTATATCGGGCGGGGGTCGGCCCCAGCATTTT
. | TRBJ1-1 | TRBV30 | . | CAYFRGGGAEAFF | TGTGCCTACTTCAGAGGGGGTGGGGCTGAAGCTTTCTTT
TRBD1 | TRBJ1-1 | TRBV4-2 | once | CASSQDRGQTEAFF | TGTGCCAGCAGCCAAGACAGGGGGCAGACTGAAGCTTTCTTT
TRBD1 | TRBJ1-2 | TRBV5-6 | . | CASSLRTGAYGYTF | TGTGCCAGCAGCTTGCGGACAGGGGCCTATGGCTACACCTTC
. | TRBJ1-5 | TRBV15 | . | CATSRDGGGRSNQPQHF | TGTGCCACCAGCAGAGATGGGGGGGGGCGTAGCAATCAGCCCCAGCATTTT
. | TRBJ1-1 | TRBV5-1 | . | CASSSGYSGNTEAFF | TGCGCCAGCAGCTCAGGGTATTCCGGGAACACTGAAGCTTTCTTT
. | TRBJ1-4 | TRBV6-5 | . | CASRPQTGTNEKLFF | TGTGCCAGCAGACCTCAGACAGGAACTAATGAAAAACTGTTTTTT
. | TRBJ2-1 | TRBV18 | . | CASSPPSGIRYNEQFF | TGTGCCAGCTCACCACCGTCGGGGATCCGCTACAATGAGCAGTTCTTC
TRBD2 | TRBJ2-1 | TRBV4-1 | . | CASSQVWASGVKGNEQFF | TGCGCCAGCAGCCAAGTGTGGGCTAGCGGAGTGAAGGGCAATGAGCAGTTCTTC
. | TRBJ1-5 | TRBV9 | . | CASSPGTLNQPQHF | TGTGCCAGCAGTCCCGGGACACTCAATCAGCCCCAGCATTTT
TRBD2 | TRBJ2-1 | TRBV30 | . | CAWSVWGDYGSYNEQFF | TGTGCCTGGAGTGTTTGGGGGGACTACGGATCCTACAATGAGCAGTTCTTC
. | TRBJ2-3 | TRBV5-1 | . | CASSWGEATDTQYF | TGCGCCAGCAGCTGGGGGGAGGCCACAGATACGCAGTATTTT
. | TRBJ1-3 | TRBV18 | . | CASSQGRGFSGNTIYF | TGTGCCAGCTCACAGGGAAGGGGATTCTCTGGAAACACCATATATTTT
TRBD1 | TRBJ1-1 | TRBV5-4 | . | CASSERQTGPEAFF | TGTGCCAGCAGCGAGAGACAGACAGGGCCTGAAGCTTTCTTT
TRBD1 | TRBJ2-7 | TRBV6-1 | once | CASSGLTPGTGAYEQYF | TGTGCCAGCAGTGGACTGACGCCCGGGACAGGGGCATACGAGCAGTACTTC
TRBD2 | TRBJ2-1 | TRBV27 | . | CASSLSGGRGLEQFF | TGTGCCAGCAGTTTATCCGGGGGGAGGGGCCTTGAGCAGTTCTTC